A single sample is the source of the 10 T cell receptor beta chains below, sequenced in a study of CD8+ T cells in alopecia areata (dated by TCRdb to between 2017 and 2018). The sample's time point label, decoded: around 28 days on oral tofacitinib. Sample treatment or condition, as interpreted from the label and publication: oral pan-JAK inhibitor, 5-10 mg twice daily. Library creation used the immunoSEQ multiplex PCR assay. RNA was extracted from all samples and reverse transcribed into cDNA, which served as template for TCR sequencing. Not all clones reach the TCRdb copy of this immuneACCESS table, which keeps in-frame sequences only. Checked studies attribute under half of the gap to unresolved V genes and leave the rest unexplained. The sample table records under 150,000 clones; around 56% of these occur just once. Approximately 0.5% of the sample belongs to the ten largest clones. Sample: CD4+ T cells sorted from blood, taken at week 4, from a patient treated with tofacitinib. These receptor sequences come from a human donor with alopecia areata.

The rearrangement uses TRBV4-2 and TRBJ2-3; possibly TRBD1 or TRBD2 for D (6 bases each). This CDR3 region has 17 residues. Germline V gene sequence: CDR1 LGHNA, CDR2 YNFKEQ. The V and J ends lost 0 bases and 0 bases respectively, with 13 bases between them. CDR3 amino acids: CASSQDVTGTSTDTQYF. DNA of the CDR3: TGTGCCAGCAGCCAAGATGTAACAGGGACTAGCACAGATACGCAGTATTTT.

The rearrangement uses TRBV19 and TRBJ2-7; tentatively, D is TRBD1 (6 bases). Germline assignment: CDR1 LNHDA and CDR2 SQIVND (reference sequence). Trimming took off 6 bases at V and 3 bases at J, with 24 bases between the two ends. The CDR3 runs 17 residues. CDR3 nucleotide sequence: TGTGCCAGTAGCCCAGGGGCAACATCGCCGGGCTACTACGAGCAGTACTTC. It specifies CASSPGATSPGYYEQYF. Supplemented by reference TRBV19 and TRBJ2-7, the full variable domain reads DGGITQSPKYLFRKEGQNVTLSCEQNLNHDAMYWYRQDPGQGLRLIYYSQIVNDFQKGDIAEGYSVSREKKESFPLTVTSAQKNPTAFYLCASSPGATSPGYYEQYFGPGTRLTVT.

This clone was seen a few times. The DNA of the CDR3 is TGCAGGGCCGGGACAGATAACGGCTACACCTTC. Its translation: CRAGTDNGYTF. This chain links TRBV20-1 with TRBJ1-2, with 7 bases fitting TRBD1. Germline loops: CDR1 DFQATT, CDR2 SNEGSKA (reference sequence). CDR3 length equals 11 residues.

This clone has just one count. J is TRBJ2-7 and V is TRBV30, with TRBD2 identical over 7 bases. The V gene end was trimmed by 4 bases and the J gene end by 0 bases; junction bases not matched to a gene: 6. Germline CDR1 is GTSNPN and CDR2 is SVGIG (reference sequence). The CDR3 is 14 residues long. The CDR3 sequence is CAWTLRGDSYEQYF. In nucleotides, the CDR3 is TGTGCCTGGACCCTCCGGGGGGACTCCTACGAGCAGTACTTC.

The CDR3 DNA is TGTGCCAGCAGTTCAGGGACAGGGGGCCTGGAGACCCAGTACTTC. It specifies CASSSGTGGLETQYF. This sequence joins TRBV28 and TRBJ2-5; TRBD1 aligns across 12 bases. CDR1 and CDR2 (germline): MDHEN, SYDVKM. The CDR3 is 15 residues long. Unmatched junction bases numbered 5, after V lost 4 bases and J lost 5 bases.

The J gene is TRBJ2-2, the V gene TRBV5-1; D gene uncertain. Germline assignment: CDR1 SGHRS and CDR2 YFSETQ. V was clipped by 2 bases and J by 3 bases, with 5 bases between them. This CDR3 comprises 13 residues. CDR3 sequence (DNA): TGCGCCAGCAGCTTTGGGGACACCGGGGAGCTGTTTTTT. Translated, it gives CASSFGDTGELFF.

This clone was seen a few times. The rearrangement links TRBV4-1 to TRBJ2-5; D is perhaps TRBD2 (6 bases). The CDR3 totals 15 residues. CDR1 and CDR2 from the germline V gene are MGHRA and YSYEKL. The V end lost 0 bases, the J end lost 6 bases, and 14 bases lay between the germline ends. The CDR3 loop reads CASSQEETSLKTQYF. In DNA, the CDR3 is TGCGCCAGCAGCCAAGAAGAGACTAGTTTAAAGACCCAGTACTTC.

This chain joins TRBV29-1 and TRBJ1-2; the D gene is possibly TRBD1 (5 bases). The V gene lost 3 bases and the J gene lost 0 bases, with 8 bases spanning the gap. CDR3 length equals 13 residues. Germline V gene data show CDR1 as SQVTM and CDR2 as ANQGSEA. The CDR3 DNA follows: TGCAGCGTTGAGGACAAAGCTAACTATGGCTACACCTTC. This gives the protein CSVEDKANYGYTF.

This clone was picked up one time. This chain links TRBV11-1 with TRBJ1-1; D uncertain. This CDR3 is built from 13 residues. The V and J ends lost 7 bases and 2 bases respectively, with 11 bases between them. Germline lookup yields CDR1 SGHAT and CDR2 FQDESV (reference sequence). CDR3 DNA: TGTGCCAGCAAGAACAGAAGAAACACTGAAGCTTTCTTT. Protein: CASKNRRNTEAFF.

V usage is TRBV7-9 and J usage is TRBJ1-6; no clear D. CDR1 is SEHNR and CDR2 is FQNEAQ in the germline V gene (reference sequence). V was pared by 3 bases and J by 8 bases, with 5 bases between. The CDR3 extends over 12 amino acids. The CDR3 DNA reads TGTGCCAGCAGCTTGACGGATTCACCCCTCCACTTT. Amino acid sequence: CASSLTDSPLHF.